The rows below give T cell receptor beta chains drawn from one sample of a study of cytomegalovirus exposure and HLA in healthy donors. Sequencing was performed with immunoSEQ multiplex PCR; in TCRdb, only in-frame clones are kept and a portion is missing. The sample comprises more than 150,000 clones, less than 90% of which are singletons, and around 0.37% rests with the top ten. The specimen sequenced was PBMCs. Receptors originate from a boy aged 2 to 9 in good health and CMV-seronegative. CDR3s include the opening cysteine and the closing phenylalanine or tryptophan. The order of the fields is V gene, J gene, clone size, D gene, CDR3 protein, CDR3 DNA. D genes are given only for firm matches. Clone sizes are given selectively: once, few, many, or a class where the clone is expanded.

TRBV14	TRBJ2-6	-	TRBD1	CASSLRTGIFSGANVLTF	TGTGCCAGCAGCCTTAGGACAGGGATCTTCTCTGGGGCCAACGTCCTGACTTTC
TRBV2	TRBJ2-7	-	TRBD2	CASSASLAGIYEQYF	TGTGCCAGCAGTGCTTCCTTAGCGGGGATTTACGAGCAGTACTTC
TRBV28	TRBJ2-7	-	TRBD2	CASSTGTSGGLYEQYF	TGTGCCAGCAGCACTGGGACTAGCGGGGGACTCTACGAGCAGTACTTC
TRBV11-2	TRBJ2-1	-	TRBD2	CASSLNSGTSGPDNEQFF	TGTGCCAGCAGCCTAAACTCCGGGACTAGCGGGCCAGACAATGAGCAGTTCTTC
TRBV5-8	TRBJ2-1	once	-	CASSPDFVVYNEQFF	TGTGCCAGCAGCCCGGACTTTGTAGTCTACAATGAGCAGTTCTTC
TRBV25-1	TRBJ2-7	-	TRBD1	CASSDPQSGTASYEQYF	TGTGCCAGCAGTGATCCTCAATCCGGGACAGCCTCCTACGAGCAGTACTTC
TRBV7-2	TRBJ2-7	-	-	CASSLAADSYEQYF	TGTGCCAGCAGCTTAGCGGCGGACTCCTACGAGCAGTACTTC
TRBV5-1	TRBJ2-7	-	-	CASSLGQASEQYF	TGCGCCAGCAGCTTGGGACAGGCGAGCGAGCAGTACTTC
TRBV7-9	TRBJ2-7	-	-	CASSFGGFYEQYF	TGTGCCAGCAGCTTTGGGGGGTTCTACGAGCAGTACTTC
TRBV7-8	TRBJ1-2	-	TRBD1	CASSRSRGSMGYTF	TGTGCCAGCAGCCGCTCCAGGGGGAGTATGGGCTACACCTTC
TRBV29-1	TRBJ2-3	once	TRBD1	CSVDGTVGKNTDTQYF	TGCAGCGTTGACGGGACAGTGGGCAAAAACACAGATACGCAGTATTTT
TRBV6-6	TRBJ2-6	-	-	CASSPGGAAGANVLTF	TGTGCCAGCAGCCCTGGAGGAGCTGCTGGGGCCAACGTCCTGACTTTC
TRBV15	TRBJ1-2	-	-	CATSRDHGLNYGYTF	TGTGCCACCAGCAGAGATCACGGGTTGAACTATGGCTACACCTTC
TRBV14	TRBJ1-4	once	-	CASSLRGGDEKLFF	TGTGCCAGCAGCCTACGGGGAGGGGATGAAAAACTGTTTTTT
TRBV5-1	TRBJ2-7	-	TRBD2	CASSPRTSGRYEQYF	TGCGCCAGCAGCCCGAGGACTAGCGGGAGGTACGAGCAGTACTTC
TRBV2	TRBJ1-1	-	-	CASTTWGGEVEAFF	TGTGCCAGCACTACCTGGGGGGGGGAAGTTGAAGCTTTCTTT
TRBV5-4	TRBJ2-2	-	-	CASSLDRVGELFF	TGTGCCAGCAGCTTGGACAGGGTCGGGGAGCTGTTTTTT
TRBV7-2	TRBJ1-5	few	-	CASSLVVLQPQHF	TGTGCCAGCAGCTTAGTCGTTCTTCAGCCCCAGCATTTT
TRBV19	TRBJ1-2	few	-	CASSIPRYSLRGYTF	TGTGCCAGTAGTATTCCCCGGTACAGCTTGCGAGGCTACACCTTC
TRBV6-6	TRBJ1-1	-	-	CASSYKGARDTEAFF	TGTGCCAGCAGTTACAAGGGAGCAAGGGACACTGAAGCTTTCTTT
TRBV9	TRBJ2-2	-	TRBD2	CASSVGAGVTNTGELFF	TGTGCCAGCAGCGTAGGGGCGGGAGTAACGAACACCGGGGAGCTGTTTTTT
TRBV25-1	TRBJ1-2	once	TRBD1	CASSSPDRGNFYGYTF	TGTGCCAGCAGCTCCCCGGACAGGGGAAATTTTTATGGCTACACCTTC
TRBV10-3	TRBJ2-1	-	TRBD2	CAISGGSGSLYNEQFF	TGTGCCATCAGTGGGGGTAGCGGGAGCCTCTACAATGAGCAGTTCTTC
TRBV30	TRBJ1-2	-	-	CAWSVRRTSNYGYTF	TGTGCCTGGAGTGTACGTCGGACATCTAACTATGGCTACACCTTC
TRBV10-2	TRBJ2-1	-	-	CASRDFYNEQFF	TGCGCCAGTCGGGACTTTTACAATGAGCAGTTCTTC
TRBV12-5	TRBJ1-2	-	TRBD1	CASGFGQDNNYGYTF	TGTGCTAGTGGCTTTGGACAGGATAATAACTATGGCTACACCTTC
TRBV5-4	TRBJ2-1	-	TRBD2	CASSFRKGLAGVEQFF	TGTGCCAGCAGCTTCCGGAAGGGACTAGCGGGAGTAGAGCAGTTCTTC
TRBV10-1	TRBJ1-2	-	-	CASKPLRGYTF	TGCGCCAGCAAACCCCTTCGGGGCTACACCTTC
TRBV5-1	TRBJ2-7	few	TRBD2	CASSSGGYEQYF	TGCGCCAGCAGCTCGGGGGGCTACGAGCAGTACTTC
TRBV30	TRBJ1-4	-	TRBD1	CAWNSDRGEKLFF	TGTGCCTGGAACTCGGACAGGGGTGAAAAACTGTTTTTT
TRBV28	TRBJ1-5	-	TRBD1	CASTQGVNQPQHF	TGTGCCAGCACCCAGGGGGTGAATCAGCCCCAGCATTTT
TRBV5-1	TRBJ1-1	-	-	CASSSGGDTEAFF	TGCGCCAGCAGTTCGGGAGGGGACACTGAAGCTTTCTTT
TRBV5-1	TRBJ2-2	-	-	CASSRGTGELFF	TGCGCCAGCAGCCGAGGGACCGGGGAGCTGTTTTTT
TRBV27	TRBJ2-7	-	TRBD1	CASSLGTGEPYEQYF	TGTGCCAGCAGTTTAGGGACAGGGGAACCCTACGAGCAGTACTTC
TRBV2	TRBJ2-1	once	-	CASSESRQGLYNEQFF	TGTGCCAGCAGTGAATCTCGACAGGGACTCTACAATGAGCAGTTCTTC
TRBV6-5	TRBJ2-3	-	TRBD2	CASSYSAGGIGDTQYF	TGTGCCAGCAGTTACTCGGCGGGGGGGATCGGGGATACGCAGTATTTT
TRBV6-6	TRBJ2-6	-	-	CASSYSGGSGANVLTF	TGTGCCAGCAGTTACTCGGGGGGCTCTGGGGCCAACGTCCTGACTTTC
TRBV7-9	TRBJ2-5	-	-	CASSFSQETQYF	TGTGCCAGCAGCTTTTCTCAAGAGACCCAGTACTTC
TRBV5-4	TRBJ2-1	-	TRBD2	CASSRLGLAGGGNEQFF	TGTGCCAGCAGCCGTCTGGGACTAGCGGGAGGAGGTAATGAGCAGTTCTTC
TRBV13	TRBJ2-5	-	-	CASSLGLRTSRKETQYF	TGTGCCAGCAGCTTAGGCCTTAGAACTAGTCGGAAAGAGACCCAGTACTTC
TRBV5-4	TRBJ2-3	-	TRBD2	CASIPRTSTPDTQYF	TGTGCCAGCATCCCCCGGACTAGTACCCCAGATACGCAGTATTTT
TRBV9	TRBJ2-5	-	TRBD2	CASSPSSSGRVKTQYF	TGTGCCAGCAGCCCCTCTTCCAGCGGGAGGGTCAAGACCCAGTACTTC
TRBV27	TRBJ1-6	-	TRBD1	CASSPSTGVGSPLHF	TGTGCCAGCAGTCCCTCTACAGGGGTAGGATCACCCCTCCACTTT
TRBV15	TRBJ2-7	once	TRBD1	CATSRTGTGRWEQYF	TGTGCCACCAGCAGGACCGGGACAGGGAGATGGGAGCAGTACTTC
TRBV5-1	TRBJ2-7	once	TRBD2	CASSLEAGGGSYEQYF	TGCGCCAGCAGCTTGGAAGCGGGAGGAGGCTCGTACGAGCAGTACTTC
TRBV5-1	TRBJ2-7	-	-	CASRRTWTKSSYEQYF	TGCGCCAGCAGGCGCACTTGGACTAAGAGCTCCTACGAGCAGTACTTC
TRBV29-1	TRBJ1-1	-	-	CSVGMNTEAFF	TGCAGCGTTGGTATGAACACTGAAGCTTTCTTT
TRBV10-3	TRBJ1-5	-	TRBD1	CAISGGTGDQPQHF	TGTGCCATCAGTGGTGGGACAGGGGATCAGCCCCAGCATTTT
TRBV19	TRBJ2-7	-	-	CASSDIYEQYF	TGTGCCAGTAGTGACATCTACGAGCAGTACTTC
TRBV19	TRBJ2-5	-	TRBD1	CASSNDRGSGETQYF	TGTGCCAGTAGTAATGACAGGGGATCCGGGGAGACCCAGTACTTC
TRBV10-3	TRBJ2-5	-	TRBD2	CAISEKVTSGETQYF	TGTGCCATCAGTGAGAAGGTGACTAGCGGAGAGACCCAGTACTTC
TRBV6-5	TRBJ1-2	-	TRBD1	CASSYATGEYGYTF	TGTGCCAGCAGTTACGCGACAGGGGAGTATGGCTACACCTTC
TRBV6-5	TRBJ2-3	-	TRBD2	CASSPRTSGPDTQYF	TGTGCCAGCAGCCCCCGGACTAGCGGGCCAGATACGCAGTATTTT